The present T cell receptor beta chain was sequenced within a study of blood T cell repertoires in COVID-19. This table comes from immunoSEQ multiplex PCR, and its TCRdb copy is limited to in-frame clones, with some not included. The table lists 200,000 to 250,000 clones, 70% to 90% of them singletons. Germline trimming cut 7 bases from V and 8 bases from J; bases unmatched to any gene: 7. Per germline, CDR1 MNHEY and CDR2 SVGAGI. The CDR3 loop spans 14 amino acids. The sequencing input was peripheral blood. The rearrangement links TRBV6-5 to TRBJ2-1, with 11 bases lining up with TRBD2. The clonotype was recovered from a woman aged 18-29 years who had recovered from COVID-19. The CDR3 DNA follows: TGTGCCAGCAAAATAGCGGGAGGGCCCTATGAGCAGTTCTTC. Translated, it gives CASKIAGGPYEQFF.